This TCR beta chain was documented in a study of blood T cell repertoires in COVID-19. Study in general: PBMCs, B-cell-depleted T cells, or T cells provided the cDNA or gDNA that made up the material.

Germline CDR1 and CDR2: SGHDN and FVKESK. V was shortened by 2 bases and J by 5 bases, with 12 bases between the two germline ends. The length of the CDR3 is 14 residues. Recruits, aged roughly 18 to 95 years, lived in approximately 26 US areas. Cohorts were assigned according to the clinical history that participants reported. Recovered status in Cohort 3 required two negative PCRs, clearance, or symptom resolution. TCRdb's copy holds only in-frame clones and misses some; the assay was immunoSEQ multiplex PCR. The sample shows a few hundred thousand clones, about 88% of them seen only once. The receptor comes from a woman younger than 45 who had recovered from COVID-19. The J gene is TRBJ1-1, the V gene TRBV14; possibly TRBD1 for D (5 bases). What was sequenced was PBMCs or T cells enriched from blood (not recorded which). The CDR3 DNA is TGTGCCAGCAGCCAAAGGAGGGGCAGGACTGAAGCTTTCTTT. Translation gives CASSQRRGRTEAFF.